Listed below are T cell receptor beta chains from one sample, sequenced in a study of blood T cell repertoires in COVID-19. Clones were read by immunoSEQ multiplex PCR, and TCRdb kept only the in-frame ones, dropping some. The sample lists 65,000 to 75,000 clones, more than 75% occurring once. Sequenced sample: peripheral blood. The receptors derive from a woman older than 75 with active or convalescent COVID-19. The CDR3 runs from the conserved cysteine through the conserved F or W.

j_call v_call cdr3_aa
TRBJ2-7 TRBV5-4 CASSSPSGGDPYEQYF
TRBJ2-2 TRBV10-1 CASSGKRGRRELFF
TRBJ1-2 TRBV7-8 CASSAFSLRDGYTF
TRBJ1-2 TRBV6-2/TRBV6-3 CASSFGQNYGYTF
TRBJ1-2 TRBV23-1 CASSSKEGQLGGYTF
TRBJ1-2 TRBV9 CASSAPGGSLWSYTF
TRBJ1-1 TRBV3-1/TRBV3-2 CASSKQGMNTEAFF
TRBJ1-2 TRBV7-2 CASSLVAEARYGYTF
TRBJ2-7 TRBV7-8 CASSLPGGREQYF
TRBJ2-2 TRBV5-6 CASSEDLLIPANTGELFF
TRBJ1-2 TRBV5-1 CASSRGQGVSYGYTF
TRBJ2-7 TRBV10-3 CATVTGTGNFGEQYF
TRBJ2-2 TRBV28 CASRAGLAAPTNTGELFF
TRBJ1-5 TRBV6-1 CASSEGEPQPQHF
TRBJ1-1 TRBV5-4 CASSLGQGSADTEAFF
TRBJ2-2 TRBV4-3 CASSRGPVGVGELFF
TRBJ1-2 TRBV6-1 CASSERNYGYTF
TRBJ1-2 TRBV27 CASSKGYGYTF
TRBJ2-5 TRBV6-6 CASRSNRNQYF
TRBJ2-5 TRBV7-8 CASSPLRTGGGETQYF
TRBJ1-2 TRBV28 CASSIKQGGTNYGYTF
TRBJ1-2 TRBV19 CASRPTGGHYGYTF
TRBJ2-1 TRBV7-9 CASSTRQGADEQFF
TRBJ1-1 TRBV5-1 CASKAGGIGPALSEAFF
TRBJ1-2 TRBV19 CASSLSQGKRLYGYTF
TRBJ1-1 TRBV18 CASSLINTEAFF
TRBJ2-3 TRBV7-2 CASSLDLAADTQYF
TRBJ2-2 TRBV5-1 CASSLGAANTYTGELFF
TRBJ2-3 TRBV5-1 CASSLGTGHDTDTQYF
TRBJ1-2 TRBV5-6 CASSLLPRGPAGYTF
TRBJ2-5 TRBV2 CASRLGQGKTQYF